Listed below are T cell receptor beta chains from one sample, sequenced in a study of T-cell reconstitution after alpha-beta-depleted transplantation in children. TCRdb ran MiXCR on the PCR reads and lists one entry per CDR3 protein. This table holds about 150,000 distinct CDR3 sequences, around 8.5% found once. Sequences were derived from PBMCs, mostly from graft donor cells, sampled 180 days after TCRalphabeta/CD19-depleted stem cell transplant. These receptors were collected from a female patient aged 2-9 years who had a stem cell transplant for congenital amegakaryocytic thrombocytopenia, so the T cells may come from the graft donor. CDR3s include the opening cysteine and the closing phenylalanine or tryptophan. The order of the fields is clone size, J gene, D gene, V gene, CDR3 protein, CDR3 DNA. The D gene is left open where the match is weak. Where a row states a size, it is once, few, many or the class of an expanded clone; other rows omit it.

>many|TRBJ2-7|-|TRBV29-1
CSVGSPTTYEQYF
TGCAGCGTTGGCAGTCCGACTACCTACGAGCAGTACTTC
>many|TRBJ1-1|-|TRBV29-1
CSVEDPEAFF
TGCAGCGTTGAGGACCCTGAAGCTTTCTTT
>many|TRBJ1-4|-|TRBV5-6
CASRHQTAGREKLFF
TGTGCCAGCAGACACCAGACAGCGGGGCGCGAAAAACTGTTTTTT
>few|TRBJ2-7|TRBD1|TRBV5-1
CASRAGQVAYEQYF
TGCGCCAGCAGGGCCGGACAGGTCGCCTACGAGCAGTACTTC
>many|TRBJ1-5|TRBD1|TRBV10-1
CASSEAGGQGAWNNQPQHF
TGCGCCAGCAGTGAGGCAGGGGGACAGGGGGCATGGAACAATCAGCCCCAGCATTTT
>many|TRBJ2-3|-|TRBV5-1
CASSQTSDTQYF
TGCGCCAGCAGCCAGACCTCAGATACGCAGTATTTT
>many|TRBJ2-3|-|TRBV15
CATSREGGVYGITDTQYF
TGTGCCACCAGCAGAGAGGGGGGCGTGTACGGAATCACAGATACGCAGTATTTT
>many|TRBJ2-6|-|TRBV5-5
CASSLFYKRSGANVLTF
TGTGCCAGCAGCTTGTTTTACAAACGCTCTGGGGCCAACGTCCTGACTTTC
>once|TRBJ1-1|-|TRBV20-1
CSARGPVNTEAFF
TGCAGTGCTAGAGGACCGGTGAACACTGAAGCTTTCTTT
>many|TRBJ2-2|TRBD2|TRBV12-3/TRBV12-4
CASNLFSGRATGELFF
TGTGCCAGCAATCTGTTCTCTGGGAGGGCCACCGGGGAGCTGTTTTTT
>many|TRBJ2-1|TRBD1|TRBV19
CASTETGQGFYEQFF
TGTGCCAGTACCGAAACGGGACAGGGGTTCTATGAGCAGTTCTTC
>many|TRBJ2-7|-|TRBV27
CASKNRRSAYEQYF
TGTGCCAGCAAAAATCGCAGGTCCGCCTACGAGCAGTACTTC
>-|TRBJ1-2|-|TRBV3-1
CASSQKGQRLYGYTF
TGTGCCAGCAGCCAAAAGGGGCAGCGACTCTATGGCTACACCTTC
>-|TRBJ2-3|TRBD2|TRBV20-1
CSARERGGGTDTQYF
TGCAGTGCTAGAGAGCGGGGGGGCGGGACAGATACGCAGTATTTT
>few|TRBJ1-2|-|TRBV12-3/TRBV12-4
CASIGINYGYTF
TGTGCCAGCATCGGGATTAACTATGGCTACACCTTC
>few|TRBJ2-3|-|TRBV19
CASSMLGAADTQYF
TGTGCCAGTAGTATGTTGGGAGCGGCAGATACGCAGTATTTT
>few|TRBJ2-7|-|TRBV7-9
CASSLVGGFGSYEQYF
TGTGCCAGCAGCTTAGTGGGGGGATTCGGCTCCTACGAGCAGTACTTC
>-|TRBJ2-6|TRBD1|TRBV6-1
CASKRTGDGANVLTF
TGTGCCAGCAAGCGGACAGGGGATGGGGCCAACGTCCTGACTTTC
>many|TRBJ2-1|TRBD2|TRBV10-2
CASSSGGYNEQFF
TGCGCCAGCAGTAGCGGGGGATACAATGAGCAGTTCTTC
>many|TRBJ2-1|-|TRBV29-1
CSARHTIILSEQFF
TGCAGCGCACGACATACCATTATTCTTAGCGAGCAGTTCTTC
>many|TRBJ1-5|TRBD1|TRBV20-1
CSATDRGSNQPQHF
TGCAGTGCTACTGACAGGGGGAGCAATCAGCCCCAGCATTTT
>-|TRBJ2-7|TRBD2|TRBV10-3
CAISASGRYEQYF
TGTGCCATCAGTGCTAGCGGGAGGTACGAGCAGTACTTC
>few|TRBJ2-5|TRBD2|TRBV9
CASSQPMGGAGQETQYF
TGTGCCAGCAGCCAACCCATGGGGGGAGCGGGACAAGAGACCCAGTACTTC
>many|TRBJ1-5|-|TRBV28
CASSLFTRGFDQPQHF
TGTGCCAGCAGTTTATTCACTAGGGGGTTCGATCAGCCCCAGCATTTT
>-|TRBJ2-1|-|TRBV29-1
CSVGGGQGPWDEQFF
TGCAGCGTTGGCGGGGGACAAGGCCCCTGGGATGAGCAGTTCTTC
>many|TRBJ2-7|-|TRBV15
CATSRVVDEQYF
TGTGCCACCAGCAGAGTGGTAGACGAGCAGTACTTC
>-|TRBJ2-7|-|TRBV3-1
CASSQYATSSYEQYF
TGTGCCAGCAGCCAATATGCCACAAGCTCCTACGAGCAGTACTTC
>-|TRBJ1-1|-|TRBV5-1
CASSLAGPERVGNTEAFF
TGCGCCAGCAGCCTTGCTGGCCCTGAGCGTGTTGGGAACACTGAAGCTTTCTTT
>many|TRBJ2-7|TRBD2|TRBV12-3/TRBV12-4
CASSSETSGNYEQYF
TGTGCCAGCAGTTCAGAGACTAGCGGTAACTACGAGCAGTACTTC
>many|TRBJ2-7|-|TRBV7-9
CASSLDVGVEQYF
TGTGCCAGCAGCTTAGACGTAGGGGTAGAGCAGTACTTC
>many|TRBJ2-7|-|TRBV21-1
CASSKEPRDTNYEQYF
TGTGCCAGCAGCAAAGAACCCCGGGACACCAACTACGAGCAGTACTTC
>many|TRBJ1-2|-|TRBV10-3
CAISEGANYGYTF
TGTGCCATCAGTGAAGGGGCTAACTATGGCTACACCTTC
>few|TRBJ2-7|-|TRBV5-1
CASSYVLGAYEQYF
TGCGCCAGCAGCTATGTATTAGGGGCCTACGAGCAGTACTTC
>many|TRBJ2-7|TRBD2|TRBV18
CASSETSGRYEQYF
TGTGCCAGCTCAGAGACTAGCGGGAGATACGAGCAGTACTTC
>few|TRBJ2-1|TRBD1|TRBV6-1
CASTPQTGKSHNEQFF
TGTGCCAGCACCCCACAGACAGGGAAAAGTCACAATGAGCAGTTCTTC
>many|TRBJ2-7|TRBD1|TRBV20-1
CSASGTARAYEQYF
TGCAGTGCTTCCGGGACAGCGAGGGCCTACGAGCAGTACTTC
>many|TRBJ2-5|TRBD1|TRBV12-3/TRBV12-4
CASRETGGETQYF
TGTGCCAGCAGAGAAACAGGGGGCGAGACCCAGTACTTC
>many|TRBJ2-2|TRBD2|TRBV7-6
CASSLASGSLTGELFF
TGTGCCAGCAGCTTAGCTAGCGGGAGCTTGACCGGGGAGCTGTTTTTT
>-|TRBJ2-5|-|TRBV23-1
CASKDTTGSRAQEETQYF
TGCGCCAGCAAAGACACAACGGGCTCCAGGGCGCAAGAGGAGACCCAGTACTTC
>many|TRBJ1-4|TRBD1|TRBV28
CASSTRTGGYEKLFF
TGTGCCAGCAGTACCAGGACAGGGGGCTATGAAAAACTGTTTTTT
>many|TRBJ2-3|-|TRBV10-2
CASSESGRQTTDTQYF
TGCGCCAGCAGTGAGTCTGGTAGACAGACCACAGATACGCAGTATTTT
>-|TRBJ2-1|-|TRBV18
CASSMMAPDNEQFF
TGTGCCAGCTCAATGATGGCCCCCGACAATGAGCAGTTCTTC
>many|TRBJ1-5|-|TRBV6-1
CASSRQGNQPQHF
TGTGCCAGCAGCAGACAGGGCAATCAGCCCCAGCATTTT
>many|TRBJ1-4|-|TRBV6-1
CASSESSPNEKLFF
TGTGCCAGCAGTGAGTCGTCTCCGAATGAAAAACTGTTTTTT
>many|TRBJ2-1|TRBD2|TRBV7-6
CASSLLTSGSYNEQFF
TGTGCCAGCAGCTTACTGACTAGCGGGAGCTACAATGAGCAGTTCTTC
>few|TRBJ1-1|TRBD1|TRBV20-1
CSARGTGRGAGAFF
TGCAGTGCTAGAGGGACAGGGAGGGGCGCGGGAGCTTTCTTT
>few|TRBJ2-3|TRBD2|TRBV12-3/TRBV12-4
CASSLGAGRVTDTQYF
TGTGCCAGCAGTTTAGGGGCAGGGAGGGTCACAGATACGCAGTATTTT
>medium-sized|TRBJ2-1|-|TRBV5-6
CASSSLFEQFF
TGTGCCAGCAGCTCCCTTTTTGAGCAGTTCTTC